A single sample is the source of the 10 T cell receptor beta chains below, sequenced in a study of identical twins (dated by TCRdb to the mid-2010s). The method was 5' RACE. Instrument used: Illumina HiSeq 2000. TCRdb handled the public reads itself, with Q25 trimming in fastp and clone calling in MiXCR, and kept productive beta chains. Every entry covers one CDR3 protein and lists the most common genes and DNA from its rows. Here the sample has about 520,000 distinct CDR3 sequences; less than 25% occur a single time. Together, the top ten hold about 0.91% of the sample. These data also formed part of another study, on T cells expressing NK-cell markers.

What was sequenced was CD4+ T cells sorted from blood. The receptors derive from a woman between 18 and 30 years old in good health.

CDR3 amino acids: CASSVDVAVETQYF. The CDR3 DNA sequence: TGTGCCAGCAGCGTAGATGTTGCGGTAGAGACCCAGTACTTC. The chain combines TRBV9 with TRBJ2-5, with D hard to call. The CDR3 totals 14 residues. The germline gives CDR1 SGDLS, CDR2 YYNGEE. V dropped 0 bases and J dropped 4 bases, with 10 bases sitting between them.

This chain links TRBV9 with TRBJ2-7, with TRBD1 matching 8 bases. CDR1 is SGDLS and CDR2 is YYNGEE in the germline V gene. The CDR3 length is 13 residues. V lost 4 bases and J lost 6; bases outside the gene matches: 6. CDR3 sequence reads: CASSFPDRGEQYF. CDR3 nucleotide sequence: TGTGCCAGCAGCTTCCCTGACAGGGGCGAGCAGTACTTC.

V is TRBV5-1 and J is TRBJ1-4, with D hard to call. This CDR3 contains 15 residues. The germline V and J ends were trimmed by 0 bases and 1 base, with 7 bases remaining between them. The germline V gene encodes CDR1 SGHRS and CDR2 YFSETQ. The CDR3 loop is CASSLARGTNEKLFF. In DNA form, the CDR3 reads TGCGCCAGCAGCTTGGCTCGGGGAACTAATGAAAAACTGTTTTTT.

The table lists this clonotype with many counts. The CDR3 coding sequence is TGTGCCAGCAGCTTGCAGGGGCACGAGCAGTACTTC. It yields the protein CASSLQGHEQYF. The chain employs TRBV7-9 and TRBJ2-7; a weak D match, TRBD1 (6 bases). Germline V gene data show CDR1 as SEHNR and CDR2 as FQNEAQ (reference sequence). V gave up 3 bases and J gave up 5 bases, with 8 bases separating them. This CDR3 spans 12 amino acids.

The J gene is TRBJ2-5, the V gene TRBV20-1, with D possibly being TRBD1 (5 bases). The CDR3 is 13 amino acids. Germline V gene lookup returns CDR1 DFQATT and CDR2 SNEGSKA (reference sequence). V was clipped by 6 bases and J by 4 bases, with 15 bases between them. CDR3 sequence reads: CSAPKGETETQYF. In DNA form, the CDR3 reads TGCAGTGCCCCGAAAGGGGAAACAGAGACCCAGTACTTC.

J is TRBJ2-5 and V is TRBV6-1; 8 bases align to TRBD1. Germline values: CDR1 MNHNS, CDR2 SASEGT. This CDR3 comprises 16 residues. The V segment lost 5 bases and the J segment 3 bases; nucleotides outside the gene matches: 11. CDR3 DNA: TGTGCCAGCAGTCTTTTTCAGGGGGCTGGAGAAGAGACCCAGTACTTC. Its translation is CASSLFQGAGEETQYF.

V usage is TRBV10-3 and J usage is TRBJ1-5; D perhaps matches TRBD1 (6 bases). V was shortened by 4 bases and J by 0 bases, with 19 bases between the two germline ends. The CDR3 is 18 amino acids. Per the germline V gene, CDR1 is ENHRY and CDR2 is SYGVKD. The CDR3 loop is CAISAERQAGYSNQPQHF. CDR3 nucleotide sequence: TGTGCCATCAGTGCCGAGCGACAGGCAGGGTATAGCAATCAGCCCCAGCATTTT.

This sequence joins TRBV20-1 and TRBJ2-7; TRBD2 aligns across 7 bases. This CDR3 spans 13 amino acids. Trimming took 2 bases from V and 5 from J; bases not matched to a gene: 6. Per the germline V gene, CDR1 is DFQATT and CDR2 is SNEGSKA (reference sequence). The CDR3 loop reads CSARKAGVNEQYF. CDR3 coding DNA: TGCAGTGCTAGAAAGGCGGGAGTTAACGAGCAGTACTTC.

On this clonotype itself: A read error may account for a junction end that differs from germline. This sequence joins TRBV20-1 and TRBJ2-1; D not certain. Germline lookup yields CDR1 DFQATT and CDR2 SNEGSKA (reference sequence). This CDR3 is 13 amino acids long. Here the CDR3 DNA reads TGCAGAGCTAGAGATTACCGGGTAAATGAGCAGTTCTTC. It encodes CRARDYRVNEQFF.

The chain is built from TRBV27 and TRBJ1-5, with D maybe TRBD1 (5 bases). Germline V gene lookup returns CDR1 MNHEY and CDR2 SMNVEV (reference sequence). The CDR3 length is 16 residues. Trimming cost V 2 bases and J 3 bases, with 14 bases left between them. The CDR3 region is CASSLQAGKFNQPQHF. The CDR3 nucleotides are TGTGCCAGCAGTTTACAGGCAGGGAAGTTCAATCAGCCCCAGCATTTT.